This entry lists 22 T cell receptor beta chains sequenced from one sample in a study of response to subunit inactivated influenza vaccine. TCRdb independently ran MiXCR on the RT-PCR reads; one entry per CDR3 protein. The sample lists about 540,000 distinct CDR3 sequences, around 25% occurring once. These records were also assigned to another study, of T cells expressing NK-cell markers. As reported in that work: For TCR beta, cDNA was produced by 5'RACE template switching with UMIs.

The input for sequencing was CD4+ T cells sorted from PBMCs, taken about 12 days after vaccination. The receptors here all came from a man aged 50 to 60 who received an inactivated influenza vaccine.

This clonotype was counted a few times. V is TRBV6-6 and J is TRBJ2-3; 7 bases match TRBD1. The germline CDR1 and CDR2 sequences are MNHNY and SVGAGI (reference sequence). V gave up 9 bases and J gave up 5 bases; unmatched junction bases: 8. The CDR3 has 13 amino acids. The CDR3 DNA reads as TGTGCCAGTTTGCGACAGGGTATAGATACGCAGTATTTT. Translation: CASLRQGIDTQYF.

Notes on this clonotype: Mismatch with germline at one junction end may stem from a read error. The chain is built from TRBV10-1 and TRBJ2-7; 11 nucleotides align to TRBD2. CDR1 is WNHNN and CDR2 is SYGVQD in the germline V gene (reference sequence). This CDR3 has 17 amino acids. CDR3 bases: TGCTCCAGCAGTCCGGCTAGCGGGGGGCGAACCTCCTACGAGCAGTACTTC. This gives the protein CSSSPASGGRTSYEQYF.

Only a few counts were recorded for this clonotype. The junction shows a germline mismatch at one end, possibly a read error. This rearrangement joins TRBV28 to TRBJ1-2; D remains ambiguous. There are 14 residues in the CDR3. The germline V gene has CDR1 MDHEN and CDR2 SYDVKM. CDR3 region: CASSSPSGPGSKSF. DNA of the CDR3: TGTGCCAGCAGTTCCCCCAGCGGCCCCGGAAGTAAGTCCTTC.

The chain links TRBV2 to TRBJ2-5; D gene ambiguous. CDR1 and CDR2 (germline): SNHLY, FYNNEI. V was trimmed by 1 base and J by 5 bases, leaving 8 bases between them. The CDR3 loop spans 13 amino acids. CDR3 loop: CASSEGVRETQYF. The CDR3 DNA reads as TGTGCCAGCAGTGAAGGCGTTCGGGAGACCCAGTACTTC. The whole variable domain, filled in from reference TRBV2 and TRBJ2-5, reads EPEVTQTPSHQVTQMGQEVILRCVPISNHLYFYWYRQILGQKVEFLVSFYNNEISEKSEIFDDQFSVERPDGSNFTLKIRSTKLEDSAMYFCASSEGVRETQYFGPGTRLLVL.

This clonotype was detected a few times. This chain uses TRBV20-1 with TRBJ2-7; tentatively, D is TRBD1 (6 bases). Trimming left V 5 bases short and J 4 bases short, with 15 bases between. Germline V gene sequence: CDR1 DFQATT, CDR2 SNEGSKA (reference sequence). The CDR3 has 13 residues. CDR3 residues: CSALRQAGYEQYF. The CDR3, as DNA: TGCAGTGCTCTTCGACAGGCCGGTTACGAGCAGTACTTC.

This clonotype was seen more than once but under ten times. The CDR3 protein is CAISAIGQGSGNTIYF. For the CDR3, the DNA is TGTGCCATCAGTGCCATAGGCCAGGGCTCTGGAAACACCATATATTTT. This sequence joins TRBV10-3 and TRBJ1-3; TRBD1 might be the D (5 bases). Germline CDR1 reads ENHRY; CDR2 reads SYGVKD. The CDR3 runs to 16 residues. Between the trimmed V and J ends, which lost 4 bases and 0 bases, there was a span of 13 bases.

This clonotype has just a few counts. The rearrangement uses TRBV2 and TRBJ1-5, with 8 bases fitting TRBD1. Germline trimming cut 5 bases from V and 0 bases from J; bases unmatched to any gene: 12. CDR1 and CDR2 from the germline V gene are SNHLY and FYNNEI. The CDR3 consists of 18 residues. Here the CDR3 DNA reads TGTGCCAGCAGTCACCAAAACGACAGGGGAAATAGCAATCAGCCCCAGCATTTT. Its protein product is CASSHQNDRGNSNQPQHF.

In this sample, this clonotype turned up a few times. CDR3 protein: CSARRDPLQETQYF. As DNA, the CDR3 is TGCAGTGCTAGAAGGGACCCACTACAAGAGACCCAGTACTTC. The genes are TRBV20-1 and TRBJ2-5; D possibly uses TRBD1 or TRBD2 (5 bases each). The germline gives CDR1 DFQATT, CDR2 SNEGSKA (reference sequence). V lost 2 bases, J lost 2 bases, and 12 bases lay in between. CDR3 length: 14 amino acids.

The chain employs TRBV9 and TRBJ1-1; D perhaps matches TRBD1 (5 bases). This CDR3 is built from 15 residues. V dropped 0 bases and J dropped 5 bases, with 14 bases sitting between them. Germline values: CDR1 SGDLS, CDR2 YYNGEE. The CDR3 bases are TGTGCCAGCAGCGTAGAGGCGGGGCTGGTTACTGAAGCTTTCTTT. It codes for CASSVEAGLVTEAFF.

The rearrangement links TRBV3-1 to TRBJ2-7; D remains ambiguous. The CDR3 totals 12 residues. V was pared by 0 bases and J by 9 bases, with 9 bases between. Germline loops: CDR1 LGHDT, CDR2 YNNKEL (reference sequence). Written as DNA, the CDR3 is TGTGCCAGCAGCCAAGATCGGATGCGGCAGTACTTC. Its protein is CASSQDRMRQYF.

This clonotype was observed a handful of times. The CDR3: CASSWTERVNQPQHF. The CDR3 bases are TGTGCCAGCAGTTGGACGGAGAGAGTAAATCAGCCCCAGCATTTT. The V gene is TRBV6-2 or TRBV6-3, the J gene TRBJ1-5; D not resolved. Germline V gives CDR1 MNHEY, CDR2 SVGEGT. V was shortened by 4 bases and J by 4 bases, with 14 bases between the two germline ends. The CDR3 is made up of 15 amino acids.

The J gene is TRBJ1-3, the V gene TRBV12-3 or TRBV12-4, with D possibly matching TRBD1 (6 bases). The CDR3 is 17 amino acids. V was clipped by 6 bases and J by 0 bases, with 18 bases between them. The CDR3 here is CASRRYRTGSSGNTIYF. The CDR3 DNA reads as TGTGCCAGCAGGCGATACCGTACAGGGAGCTCTGGAAACACCATATATTTT.

The chain uses TRBV19 and TRBJ2-2; tentative D call: TRBD1 (5 bases). The germline V and J ends were trimmed by 3 bases and 4 bases, with 12 bases remaining between them. From germline, CDR1 is LNHDA and CDR2 SQIVND (reference sequence). This CDR3 spans 15 amino acids. The CDR3: CASSILVGVTGELFF. CDR3 coding DNA: TGTGCCAGTAGTATCTTGGTAGGGGTCACCGGGGAGCTGTTTTTT.

The sample holds a few counts of this clonotype. The CDR3 sequence is CASSQRLVQETQYF. In DNA, the CDR3 is TGTGCCAGCAGCCAAAGACTGGTCCAAGAGACCCAGTACTTC. The rearrangement uses TRBV12-3 or TRBV12-4 and TRBJ2-5; D remains ambiguous. The CDR3 length is 14 residues. V was clipped by 6 bases and J by 1 base, with 12 bases between them.

The chain is built from TRBV12-3 or TRBV12-4 and TRBJ2-3; D perhaps matches TRBD2 (6 bases). Deletions cut 6 bases from V and 8 bases from J, with 15 bases between. The CDR3 has 13 amino acids. This chain's CDR3 is CASRSGLPGTQYF. The CDR3 nucleotides are TGTGCCAGCAGGTCGGGACTCCCCGGTACGCAGTATTTT.

In this sample, this clonotype turned up a few times. This rearrangement joins TRBV7-9 to TRBJ2-2; TRBD1 matches at 7 bases. Germline values: CDR1 SEHNR, CDR2 FQNEAQ (reference sequence). The CDR3 sequence is 14 residues long. Trimming cost V 6 bases and J 5 bases; bases outside gene matches: 6. CDR3 bases: TGTGCCAGCAGACACACAGGGGAAACCGGGGAGCTGTTTTTT. As protein: CASRHTGETGELFF.

The chain links TRBV5-1 to TRBJ2-6; TRBD1 agrees at 7 bases. Germline assignment: CDR1 SGHRS and CDR2 YFSETQ. V lost 5 bases to trimming and J lost 2 bases; unmatched junction nucleotides: 4. The CDR3 length is 15 residues. The CDR3 loop reads CASSTQGAGANVLTF. Written as DNA, the CDR3 is TGCGCCAGCAGTACCCAGGGGGCTGGGGCCAACGTCCTGACTTTC. The full variable domain, its missing parts supplied by reference TRBV5-1 and TRBJ2-6, is KAGVTQTPRYLIKTRGQQVTLSCSPISGHRSVSWYQQTPGQGLQFLFEYFSETQRNKGNFPGRFSGRQFSNSRSEMNVSTLELGDSALYLCASSTQGAGANVLTFGAGSRLTVL.

A few counts support this clonotype. V is TRBV10-3 and J is TRBJ1-2, with 9 bases aligning to TRBD1. V lost 4 bases to trimming and J lost 8 bases; unmatched junction nucleotides: 5. The CDR3 length is 13 residues. Per germline, CDR1 ENHRY and CDR2 SYGVKD. The CDR3 protein is CAISGQGVEGYTF. The CDR3 DNA reads as TGTGCCATCAGTGGACAGGGGGTAGAGGGCTACACCTTC.

This clonotype came up a few times. The chain employs TRBV12-3 or TRBV12-4 and TRBJ1-1; 7 bases fit TRBD1. CDR3 length: 15 residues. Unmatched junction bases numbered 6, after V lost 5 bases and J lost 0 bases. DNA of the CDR3: TGTGCCAGCAGTGATGGACAGGTTCTGAACACTGAAGCTTTCTTT. This gives the protein CASSDGQVLNTEAFF.

This chain links TRBV10-3 with TRBJ2-7; a possible D gene is TRBD2 (6 bases). Deletions cut 6 bases from V and 0 bases from J, with 9 bases between. The CDR3 is 13 residues long. Per the germline V gene, CDR1 is ENHRY and CDR2 is SYGVKD. CDR3 nucleotide sequence: TGTGCCATCAGGGACGGGAGCTCCTACGAGCAGTACTTC. It is translated as CAIRDGSSYEQYF.

The chain couples TRBV28 to TRBJ1-5; unclear D gene. Per the germline V gene, CDR1 is MDHEN and CDR2 is SYDVKM. Trimming removed 9 bases from V and 6 bases from J, with 15 bases in between. This CDR3 spans 13 amino acids. Written as DNA, the CDR3 is TGTGCCAGTTTACGGAAGGGAGGTCAGCCCCAGCATTTT. Translation gives CASLRKGGQPQHF.

This clonotype was detected only a few times. The V and J genes are TRBV2 and TRBJ2-7; D is perhaps TRBD1 or TRBD2 (6 bases each). The CDR3 has 15 residues. CDR1 and CDR2 (germline): SNHLY, FYNNEI. V dropped 2 bases and J dropped 5 bases, with 16 bases sitting between them. The CDR3 DNA follows: TGTGCCAGCAGTGAATGGGTTGGGGGGCCGGACGAGCAGTACTTC. Residues: CASSEWVGGPDEQYF. Using reference TRBV2 and TRBJ2-7 for the parts outside the CDR3, the full variable domain is EPEVTQTPSHQVTQMGQEVILRCVPISNHLYFYWYRQILGQKVEFLVSFYNNEISEKSEIFDDQFSVERPDGSNFTLKIRSTKLEDSAMYFCASSEWVGGPDEQYFGPGTRLTVT.